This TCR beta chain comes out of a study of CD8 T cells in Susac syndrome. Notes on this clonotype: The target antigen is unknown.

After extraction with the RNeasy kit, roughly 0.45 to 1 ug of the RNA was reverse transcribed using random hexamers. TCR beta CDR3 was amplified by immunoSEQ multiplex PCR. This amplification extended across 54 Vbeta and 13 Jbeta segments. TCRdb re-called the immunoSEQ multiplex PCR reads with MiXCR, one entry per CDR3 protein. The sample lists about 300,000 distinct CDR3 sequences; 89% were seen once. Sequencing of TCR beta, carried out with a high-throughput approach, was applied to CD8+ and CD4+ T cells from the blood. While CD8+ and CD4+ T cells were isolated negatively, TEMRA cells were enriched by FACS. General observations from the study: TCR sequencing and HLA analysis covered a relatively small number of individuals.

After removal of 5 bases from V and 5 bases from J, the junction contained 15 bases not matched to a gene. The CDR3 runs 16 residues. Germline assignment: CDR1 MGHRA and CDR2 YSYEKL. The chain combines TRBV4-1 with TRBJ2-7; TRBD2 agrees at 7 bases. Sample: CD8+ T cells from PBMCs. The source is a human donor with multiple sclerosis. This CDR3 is CASSSRLTGGSHEQYF. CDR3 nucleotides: TGCGCCAGCAGCTCTCGACTGACGGGGGGAAGCCACGAGCAGTACTTC.